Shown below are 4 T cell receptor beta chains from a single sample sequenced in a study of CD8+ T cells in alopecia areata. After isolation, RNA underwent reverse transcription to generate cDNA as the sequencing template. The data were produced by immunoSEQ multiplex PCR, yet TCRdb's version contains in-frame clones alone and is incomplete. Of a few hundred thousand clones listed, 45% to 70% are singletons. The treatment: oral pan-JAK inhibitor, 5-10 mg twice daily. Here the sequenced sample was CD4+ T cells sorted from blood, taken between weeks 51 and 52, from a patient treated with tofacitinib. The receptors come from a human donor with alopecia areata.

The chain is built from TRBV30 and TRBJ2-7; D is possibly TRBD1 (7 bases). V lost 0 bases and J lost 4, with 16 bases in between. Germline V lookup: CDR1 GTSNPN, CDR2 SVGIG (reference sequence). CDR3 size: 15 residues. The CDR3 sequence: CAWSVPGGNRYEQYF. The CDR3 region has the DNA TGTGCCTGGAGTGTACCAGGGGGGAACCGTTACGAGCAGTACTTC.

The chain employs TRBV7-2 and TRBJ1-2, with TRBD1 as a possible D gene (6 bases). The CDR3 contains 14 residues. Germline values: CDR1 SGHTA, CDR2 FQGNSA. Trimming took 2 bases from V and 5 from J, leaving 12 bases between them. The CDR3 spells CASSLSAGAYGYTF. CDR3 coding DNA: TGTGCCAGCAGCTTATCGGCAGGGGCGTATGGCTACACCTTC.

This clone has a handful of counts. The CDR3 reads CASSPDGPRVSEAFF. In DNA, the CDR3 is TGTGCCAGCAGCCCGGATGGCCCGAGGGTGTCTGAAGCTTTCTTT. This chain uses TRBV7-2 with TRBJ1-1; D gene unclear. Germline lookup yields CDR1 SGHTA and CDR2 FQGNSA. Trimming took 5 bases from V and 6 from J, leaving 19 bases between them. The CDR3 extends over 15 amino acids.

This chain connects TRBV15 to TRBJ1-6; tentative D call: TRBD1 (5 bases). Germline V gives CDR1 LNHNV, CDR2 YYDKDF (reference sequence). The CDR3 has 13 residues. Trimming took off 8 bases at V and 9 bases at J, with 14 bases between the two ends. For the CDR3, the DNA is TGTGCCACCGGTCGGGGGTGGGGTTCACCCCTCCACTTT. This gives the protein CATGRGWGSPLHF.